Shown below are 28 T cell receptor beta chains from a single sample sequenced in a study of cytomegalovirus exposure and HLA in healthy donors. 60 Vbeta and 13 Jbeta primers were used in PCR. TCRdb's copy holds only in-frame clones and misses some; the assay was immunoSEQ multiplex PCR. The sample includes under 150,000 clones, roughly 79% of them seen just once. Source material: PBMCs. These receptors were collected from a woman under 40 in good health and CMV-seronegative.

The gene calls are TRBV10-1 and TRBJ2-3; 9 bases map to TRBD2. The CDR3 contains 15 residues. With 0 bases clipped from V and 6 bases from J, the junction kept 4 bases outside the gene matches. Germline CDR1 and CDR2: WNHNN and SYGVQD (reference sequence). As DNA, the CDR3 is TGCGCCAGCAGTGAGTCGAGCGGGGGGTTGGATACGCAGTATTTT. This encodes CASSESSGGLDTQYF.

The chain has TRBV6-6 and TRBJ1-2, with D possibly matching TRBD1 (6 bases). There are 13 residues in the CDR3. The germline V gene has CDR1 MNHNY and CDR2 SVGAGI (reference sequence). Trimming removed 7 bases at V and 4 bases at J, with 13 bases between. CDR3 sequence reads: CASTTRTVYGYTF. CDR3 nucleotides: TGTGCCAGCACCACCCGGACAGTCTATGGCTACACCTTC.

This chain links TRBV30 with TRBJ1-2; D might be TRBD1 (5 bases). The CDR3 is 13 amino acids. Trimming took 3 bases from V and 4 from J, leaving 12 bases between them. The germline V gene has CDR1 GTSNPN and CDR2 SVGIG (reference sequence). The chain's CDR3 is CAWSREGLYGYTF. DNA of the CDR3: TGTGCCTGGAGCCGTGAGGGACTCTATGGCTACACCTTC.

CDR3 nucleotides: TGTGCCACCAGCCCGTTAAATCAGCCCCAGCATTTT. It is translated as CATSPLNQPQHF. The rearrangement uses TRBV15 and TRBJ1-5, with D hard to call. Germline loops: CDR1 LNHNV, CDR2 YYDKDF (reference sequence). V lost 5 bases to trimming and J lost 4 bases, with 6 bases between them. This CDR3 has 12 residues.

The chain uses TRBV11-3 and TRBJ2-1; 8 bases are a match to TRBD2. The CDR3 covers 15 residues. Germline V gene lookup returns CDR1 SGHNT and CDR2 YENEEA. V dropped 1 base and J dropped 3; count of bases not matched to a gene: 2. CDR3 DNA: TGTGCCAGCAGCTTAGCAAGCGGGGGCTACAATGAGCAGTTCTTC. Translation: CASSLASGGYNEQFF.

This clone was seen a few times. This sequence joins TRBV15 and TRBJ1-1; D not resolved. Germline assignment: CDR1 LNHNV and CDR2 YYDKDF (reference sequence). V dropped 1 base and J dropped 0 bases, with 9 bases sitting between them. The CDR3 totals 15 residues. In DNA form, the CDR3 reads TGTGCCACCAGCAGAGGTGACACCATGAACACTGAAGCTTTCTTT. This translates into CATSRGDTMNTEAFF.

Here the CDR3 DNA reads TGTGCCAGCAGCCAAACCCGACTAACCGGGGAGCTGTTTTTT. This translates into CASSQTRLTGELFF. The chain employs TRBV14 and TRBJ2-2; a weak D match, TRBD2 (5 bases). The CDR3 runs to 14 residues. V lost 2 bases, J lost 5 bases, and 9 bases lay in between. Germline-derived CDR1 and CDR2 are SGHDN and FVKESK.

The V gene is TRBV9, the J gene TRBJ2-3; the match to TRBD2 covers 11 bases. The CDR3 is 17 residues long. Germline lookup yields CDR1 SGDLS and CDR2 YYNGEE. The trim removed 0 bases at V and 1 base at J, leaving 4 bases unmatched. The CDR3 region has the DNA TGTGCCAGCAGCGTAGGGATTAGCGGGGGGGGCACAGATACGCAGTATTTT. It translates to CASSVGISGGGTDTQYF.

This rearrangement joins TRBV7-2 to TRBJ2-7; TRBD1 matches 12 bases. The V and J ends lost 2 bases and 2 bases, in that order; junction bases with no gene match: 13. The CDR3 runs 19 residues. Germline V gives CDR1 SGHTA, CDR2 FQGNSA. Here the CDR3 reads CASSLSRGQGAPAAYEQYF. The CDR3 DNA sequence: TGTGCCAGCAGCTTAAGCCGGGGACAGGGGGCCCCGGCTGCCTACGAGCAGTACTTC. The variable domain in full, completed from reference TRBV7-2 and TRBJ2-7, reads GAGVSQSPSNKVTEKGKDVELRCDPISGHTALYWYRQSLGQGLEFLIYFQGNSAPDKSGLPSDRFSAERTGGSVSTLTIQRTQQEDSAVYLCASSLSRGQGAPAAYEQYFGPGTRLTVT.

The gene calls are TRBV5-1 and TRBJ2-3; D remains ambiguous. V lost 0 bases and J 1 base, leaving 15 bases between the germline ends. Looked up from germline, CDR1 is SGHRS and CDR2 is YFSETQ. This CDR3 contains 17 residues. Written as DNA, the CDR3 is TGCGCCAGCAGCTTGGTAGCCAGAAACATTGGCACAGATACGCAGTATTTT. This encodes CASSLVARNIGTDTQYF.

This clone has a handful of counts. The J gene is TRBJ1-6, the V gene TRBV7-9; D is unclear. The CDR3 contains 15 residues. The V gene's germline CDR1 is SEHNR and CDR2 FQNEAQ (reference sequence). V was pared by 0 bases and J by 6 bases, with 9 bases between. For the CDR3, the DNA is TGTGCCAGCAGCTTAGCCCCCGGGAGTAATTCACCCCTCCACTTT. It specifies CASSLAPGSNSPLHF.

This chain links TRBV6-6 with TRBJ1-2; TRBD1 agrees at 7 bases. In germline, CDR1 is MNHNY, CDR2 SVGAGI (reference sequence). The V and J ends lost 11 bases and 4 bases, in that order; junction bases with no gene match: 4. The CDR3 loop spans 11 amino acids. The CDR3 coding sequence is TGTGCCGTCGGGACAGCCTATGGCTACACCTTC. Translation gives CAVGTAYGYTF.

This chain links TRBV30 with TRBJ1-4; D is perhaps TRBD1 (6 bases). Germline V CDR1 and CDR2: GTSNPN, SVGIG (reference sequence). This CDR3 has 13 amino acids. Trimming removed 4 bases at V and 12 bases at J, with 18 bases between. The CDR3 protein is CAWTGGAGVQLFF. CDR3 nucleotide sequence: TGTGCCTGGACGGGGGGGGCGGGGGTGCAACTGTTTTTT.

The J gene is TRBJ1-5, the V gene TRBV6-6, with 7 nucleotides matching TRBD1. The ends lost 4 bases at V and 3 bases at J; junction bases unmatched: 3. This CDR3 is 14 amino acids long. The germline gives CDR1 MNHNY, CDR2 SVGAGI (reference sequence). The CDR3 nucleotides read TGTGCCAGCAGTTGGGACAGACCCAATCAGCCCCAGCATTTT. Protein sequence: CASSWDRPNQPQHF.

V and J are TRBV9 and TRBJ2-7; 8 bases are a match to TRBD1. Trimming at V came to 0 bases and at J to 4 bases, leaving 6 bases not matched to a gene. Germline lookup yields CDR1 SGDLS and CDR2 YYNGEE. The CDR3 is made up of 15 amino acids. The CDR3 loop is CASSVGAGGGYEQYF. In DNA, the CDR3 is TGTGCCAGCAGCGTAGGGGCAGGGGGCGGGTACGAGCAGTACTTC.

The chain combines TRBV5-4 with TRBJ2-3; 8 bases match TRBD2. The CDR3 is 16 residues long. CDR1 and CDR2 from the germline V gene are SGHNT and YYREEE (reference sequence). The V segment lost 3 bases and the J segment 1 base; nucleotides outside the gene matches: 7. CDR3 nucleotides: TGTGCCAGCAGCTCCGGGGAAGCGGGAGGCACAGATACGCAGTATTTT. Amino acid sequence: CASSSGEAGGTDTQYF.

This clone was picked up one time. This rearrangement joins TRBV11-2 to TRBJ1-1; D not certain. The germline gives CDR1 SGHAT, CDR2 FQNNGV. The CDR3 has 15 amino acids. Trimming left V 6 bases short and J 1 base short, with 15 bases between. CDR3 sequence reads: CASSLTLLSNTEAFF. CDR3 nucleotide sequence: TGTGCCAGCAGTCTCACATTGCTCTCGAACACTGAAGCTTTCTTT.

The rearrangement joins TRBV4-1 to TRBJ1-4; 9 positions agree with TRBD1. After removal of 3 bases from V and 1 base from J, the junction contained 3 bases not matched to a gene. Germline assignment: CDR1 MGHRA and CDR2 YSYEKL. CDR3 length equals 16 residues. The CDR3 spells CASSQGQGGTNEKLFF. The CDR3 nucleotides are TGCGCCAGCAGCCAGGGACAGGGAGGAACTAATGAAAAACTGTTTTTT.

The chain employs TRBV11-2 and TRBJ2-1, with TRBD2 matching 8 bases. The V and J ends lost 1 base and 4 bases, in that order; junction bases with no gene match: 3. The CDR3 totals 15 residues. The germline gives CDR1 SGHAT, CDR2 FQNNGV. The CDR3 loop is CASSLGGGRYNEQFF. CDR3 bases: TGTGCCAGCAGCTTAGGCGGGGGGCGATACAATGAGCAGTTCTTC.

This clone appeared once. The rearrangement joins TRBV15 to TRBJ2-1; the match to TRBD2 covers 8 bases. The CDR3 extends over 14 amino acids. CDR1 LNHNV and CDR2 YYDKDF come from the germline V gene (reference sequence). Trimming at V came to 8 bases and at J to 0 bases, leaving 3 bases not matched to a gene. CDR3 in DNA: TGTGCCACCGATCGGGGGGGCTCCTACAATGAGCAGTTCTTC. This gives the protein CATDRGGSYNEQFF.

The rearrangement links TRBV6-1 to TRBJ1-5; a possible D gene is TRBD1 (5 bases). The CDR3 sequence is 15 residues long. V lost 7 bases and J lost 2, with 15 bases in between. Per the germline V gene, CDR1 is MNHNS and CDR2 is SASEGT. The CDR3, as DNA: TGTGCCAGCACAGGGCCTTTAATTGGCAATCAGCCCCAGCATTTT. Translating it yields CASTGPLIGNQPQHF.

CDR3 loop: CASSSPRRSTYEQYF. Here the CDR3 DNA reads TGTGCCAGCAGTTCCCCCCGCAGGTCAACCTACGAGCAGTACTTC. This rearrangement joins TRBV6-5 to TRBJ2-7; D gene ambiguous. V was trimmed by 4 bases and J by 2 bases, leaving 15 bases between them. Germline V lookup: CDR1 MNHEY, CDR2 SVGAGI. This CDR3 region has 15 residues.

The chain recombines TRBV11-2 with TRBJ1-2, with D possibly matching TRBD1 (6 bases). V was shortened by 3 bases and J by 4 bases, with 9 bases between the two germline ends. The CDR3 runs 13 residues. Germline-derived CDR1 and CDR2 are SGHAT and FQNNGV. In DNA form, the CDR3 reads TGTGCCAGCAGCTTGGTGGACAGCTATGGCTACACCTTC. Its translation: CASSLVDSYGYTF.

This chain connects TRBV2 to TRBJ2-5; 8 nucleotides match TRBD2. Germline values: CDR1 SNHLY, CDR2 FYNNEI. CDR3 length: 17 residues. The V and J ends lost 1 base and 2 bases, in that order; junction bases with no gene match: 9. The CDR3 nucleotides read TGTGCCAGCAGTGAAGTTGGGCAGCGGGGGACTCAAGAGACCCAGTACTTC. It translates to CASSEVGQRGTQETQYF.

The V gene is TRBV7-3, the J gene TRBJ1-1, with D perhaps TRBD1 (6 bases). V was trimmed by 5 bases and J by 1 base, leaving 8 bases between them. The CDR3 loop spans 13 amino acids. Germline V CDR1 and CDR2: SGHTA, FQGTGA. CDR3 DNA: TGTGCCAGCAGCACACAGGGGAACACTGAAGCTTTCTTT. Its protein product is CASSTQGNTEAFF.

The chain has TRBV7-9 and TRBJ1-4, with 9 bases identical to TRBD1. The CDR3 has 14 amino acids. Unmatched junction bases numbered 3, after V lost 5 bases and J lost 5 bases. CDR1 is SEHNR, CDR2 FQNEAQ, per germline (reference sequence). The CDR3 region is CASSVGQGNEKLFF. CDR3 in DNA: TGTGCCAGCAGCGTGGGACAGGGAAATGAAAAACTGTTTTTT.

This chain connects TRBV5-1 to TRBJ1-3, with 8 bases that match TRBD1. Per the germline V gene, CDR1 is SGHRS and CDR2 is YFSETQ. Germline trimming cut 3 bases from V and 4 bases from J; bases unmatched to any gene: 12. The CDR3 sequence is 17 residues long. Here the CDR3 DNA reads TGCGCCAGCAGCTCCGGGACAGGCCTCAATGGGGGAAACACCATATATTTT. It translates to CASSSGTGLNGGNTIYF.

For the CDR3, the DNA is TGTGCCAGCAGCGAGGGACAGGGGATGAACACTGAAGCTTTCTTT. This translates into CASSEGQGMNTEAFF. V is TRBV7-6 and J is TRBJ1-1; 10 bases are shared with TRBD1. CDR3 length equals 15 residues. Trimming at V came to 5 bases and at J to 0 bases, leaving 3 bases not matched to a gene. Germline CDR1 is SGHVS and CDR2 is FNYEAQ. Based on the CDR3 plus reference TRBV7-6 and TRBJ1-1, the full variable domain is GAGVSQSPRYKVTKRGQDVALRCDPISGHVSLYWYRQALGQGPEFLTYFNYEAQQDKSGLPNDRFSAERPEGSISTLTIQRTEQRDSAMYRCASSEGQGMNTEAFFGQGTRLTVV.